This T cell receptor (beta chain) was retrieved from a study of OX40 agonist ivuxolimab in advanced cancers. On the study more broadly: Patients' therapy was ivuxolimab, an antibody that acts as an agonist of OX40 (CD134). Prior checkpoint blockade (anti-PD-1, anti-PD-L1 or anti-CTLA-4) was permitted; approximately 44% had it. The dose-escalation cohort had hepatocellular carcinoma, melanoma, renal cell or head and neck cancer. Study results and caveats: CD8+ T cells averaged more expanded clones than CD4+.

Assay used: immunoSEQ multiplex PCR; TCRdb lists only in-frame clones, some missing. The sample carries 70,000 to 80,000 clones, 75% to 90% recorded once. This clone was detected only once. Antigen: not known. This CDR3 region has 12 residues. Trimming stripped 6 bases from V and 7 bases from J, with 13 bases between. The germline V gene encodes CDR1 KGHSH and CDR2 LQKENI. This clonotype was sampled from an adult with an advanced solid tumor such as melanoma, head and neck, liver or kidney cancer. The chain is built from TRBV18 and TRBJ2-7; no firm D call. Sequenced material: CD4+ or CD8+ T cells sorted from blood, taken in a trial of the OX40 agonist ivuxolimab. In DNA form, the CDR3 reads TGTGCCAGCTCCCGATCCCCTGGTGAGCAGTACTTC. Its translation is CASSRSPGEQYF.